A single sample gave rise to the 10 T cell receptor beta chains below, sequenced in a study of blood T cell repertoires in COVID-19. The protocol was immunoSEQ multiplex PCR, while the TCRdb copy is restricted to in-frame clones and leaves out a portion. The data show approximately 140,000 clones, 84% seen once. Sequencing used peripheral blood. These receptors came from a man aged 25-40 years with COVID-19, enrolled during active disease.

The rearrangement joins TRBV11-2 to TRBJ2-3; D unresolved. Germline values: CDR1 SGHAT, CDR2 FQNNGV. V lost 6 bases and J lost 0, with 7 bases in between. The CDR3 covers 13 residues. DNA for the CDR3: TGTGCCAGCAGTCCGAGTAGCACAGATACGCAGTATTTT. Translating it yields CASSPSSTDTQYF.

This clone appeared a single time. V is TRBV21-1 and J is TRBJ2-1; the D call of TRBD1 is as the table states it, not checked on the DNA. TRBV21-1 is classified as a pseudogene. CDR3 length: 17 residues. The CDR3 sequence is CASSKGDRGSSYNEQFF. The CDR3 bases are TGTGCCAGCAGCAAGGGGGACAGGGGGAGCTCCTACAATGAGCAGTTCTTC.

With respect to this clone: A read error may produce the germline difference seen at one junction end. CDR3 in amino acids: CASSSGTRQGRARAF. CDR3 nucleotide sequence: TGTGCCAGCAGCTCTGGGACCCGACAGGGGCGTGCTCGCGCCTTT. This chain uses TRBV5-4 with TRBJ2-3, with 8 bases matching TRBD1. Germline V gene data show CDR1 as SGHNT and CDR2 as YYREEE (reference sequence). The CDR3 spans 15 residues.

The chain recombines TRBV12-3 or TRBV12-4 with TRBJ2-5; no clear D. This CDR3 contains 13 residues. V was cut by 4 bases and J by 7 bases, with 13 bases left in between. This CDR3 reads CASSSQHPGTQYF. Written as DNA, the CDR3 is TGTGCCAGCAGTTCTCAACATCCAGGGACCCAGTACTTC.

This chain links TRBV27 with TRBJ2-7; D is possibly TRBD2 (6 bases). The germline V and J ends were trimmed by 10 bases and 3 bases, with 13 bases remaining between them. CDR3 length equals 12 residues. The germline gives CDR1 MNHEY, CDR2 SMNVEV (reference sequence). The CDR3 DNA sequence: TGTGCCACCCGGACTACCGACTACGAGCAGTACTTC. It codes for CATRTTDYEQYF.

The chain uses TRBV5-4 and TRBJ1-2; D is possibly TRBD1 (5 bases). With 4 bases removed from V and 8 bases from J, the gap between germline ends came to 12 bases. Germline assignment: CDR1 SGHNT and CDR2 YYREEE (reference sequence). The CDR3 length is 12 residues. The chain's CDR3 is CASSDDSYGYTF. CDR3 DNA: TGTGCCAGCAGCGATGACAGTTACGGCTACACCTTC.

The rearrangement links TRBV2 to TRBJ2-3, with D tentatively TRBD2 (5 bases). The ends were cut back, 6 bases at V and 5 bases at J, with 15 bases in the middle. Germline CDR1 reads SNHLY; CDR2 reads FYNNEI. The CDR3 spans 14 residues. The CDR3 sequence: CASSQRTAGDTQYF. The CDR3 nucleotides read TGTGCCAGCAGCCAACGGACGGCGGGAGATACGCAGTATTTT. The entire variable domain, with the rest obtained from reference TRBV2 and TRBJ2-3, is as follows: EPEVTQTPSHQVTQMGQEVILRCVPISNHLYFYWYRQILGQKVEFLVSFYNNEISEKSEIFDDQFSVERPDGSNFTLKIRSTKLEDSAMYFCASSQRTAGDTQYFGPGTRLTVL.

CDR3 nucleotides: TGTGCCAGCACGACAGGGGATGCTAATGAAAAACTGTTTTTT. Residues: CASTTGDANEKLFF. The chain combines TRBV9 with TRBJ1-4, with TRBD1 identical over 8 bases. J was trimmed by 3 bases and V by 6 bases; bases with no gene match: 4. This CDR3 has 14 residues. From germline, CDR1 is SGDLS and CDR2 YYNGEE. The variable domain in full, with the rest retrieved from reference TRBV9 and TRBJ1-4, is DSGVTQTPKHLITATGQRVTLRCSPRSGDLSVYWYQQSLDQGLQFLIQYYNGEERAKGNILERFSAQQFPDLHSELNLSSLELGDSALYFCASTTGDANEKLFFGSGTQLSVL.

V and J are TRBV2 and TRBJ2-3, with 8 bases that match TRBD2. The germline V gene has CDR1 SNHLY and CDR2 FYNNEI. The CDR3 is 15 residues long. Unmatched junction bases numbered 10, after V lost 8 bases and J lost 3 bases. CDR3 sequence reads: CASAGGLARTDTQYF. In DNA form, the CDR3 reads TGTGCCAGCGCGGGAGGTTTGGCAAGAACAGATACGCAGTATTTT.

This sequence joins TRBV5-1 and TRBJ2-7, with 9 bases identical to TRBD1. The length of the CDR3 is 15 residues. Germline V lookup: CDR1 SGHRS, CDR2 YFSETQ. After removal of 4 bases from V and 7 bases from J, the junction contained 12 bases not matched to a gene. The CDR3 sequence: CASSGGQGPSTEQYF. CDR3 DNA: TGCGCCAGCAGCGGGGGACAGGGCCCGTCCACAGAGCAGTACTTC.